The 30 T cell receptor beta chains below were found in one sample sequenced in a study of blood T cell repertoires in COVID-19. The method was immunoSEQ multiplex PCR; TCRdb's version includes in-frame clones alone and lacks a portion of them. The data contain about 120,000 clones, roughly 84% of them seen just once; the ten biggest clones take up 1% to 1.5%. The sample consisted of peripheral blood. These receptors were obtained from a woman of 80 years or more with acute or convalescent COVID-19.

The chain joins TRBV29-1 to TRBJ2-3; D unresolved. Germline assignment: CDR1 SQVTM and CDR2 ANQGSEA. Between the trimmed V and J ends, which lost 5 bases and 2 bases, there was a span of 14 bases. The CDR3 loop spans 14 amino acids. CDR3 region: CSVRVRLDTDTQYF. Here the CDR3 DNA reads TGCAGCGTTCGGGTCCGGCTGGACACAGATACGCAGTATTTT.

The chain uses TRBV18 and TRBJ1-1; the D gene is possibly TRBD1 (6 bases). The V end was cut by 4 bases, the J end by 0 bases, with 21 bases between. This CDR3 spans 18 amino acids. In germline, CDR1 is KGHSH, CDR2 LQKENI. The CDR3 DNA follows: TGTGCCAGCTCACTCGGCGTGGTGGGCAGGGGCATGAACACTGAAGCTTTCTTT. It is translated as CASSLGVVGRGMNTEAFF.

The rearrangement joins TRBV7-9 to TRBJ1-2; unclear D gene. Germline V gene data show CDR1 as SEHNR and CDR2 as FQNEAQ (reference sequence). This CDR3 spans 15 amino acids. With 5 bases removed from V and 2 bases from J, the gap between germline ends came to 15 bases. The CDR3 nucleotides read TGTGCCAGCAGCCGAGGGCCTGACAAAAACTATGGCTACACCTTC. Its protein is CASSRGPDKNYGYTF.

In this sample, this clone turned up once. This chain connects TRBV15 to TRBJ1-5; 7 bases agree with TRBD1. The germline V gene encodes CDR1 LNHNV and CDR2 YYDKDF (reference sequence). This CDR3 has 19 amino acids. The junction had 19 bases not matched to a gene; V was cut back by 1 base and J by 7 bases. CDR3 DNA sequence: TGTGCCACCAGCAGAGGAGCGGGCAGGGGGATCAGTCTGTACCAGCCCCAGCATTTT. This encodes CATSRGAGRGISLYQPQHF.

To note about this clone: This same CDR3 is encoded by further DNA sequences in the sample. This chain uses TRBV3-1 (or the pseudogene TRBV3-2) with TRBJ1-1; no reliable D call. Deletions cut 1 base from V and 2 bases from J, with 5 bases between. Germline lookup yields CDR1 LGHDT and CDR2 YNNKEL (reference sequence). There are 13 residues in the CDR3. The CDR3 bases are TGTGCCAGCAGCCAAGTTACTAACACTGAAGCTTTCTTT. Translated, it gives CASSQVTNTEAFF.

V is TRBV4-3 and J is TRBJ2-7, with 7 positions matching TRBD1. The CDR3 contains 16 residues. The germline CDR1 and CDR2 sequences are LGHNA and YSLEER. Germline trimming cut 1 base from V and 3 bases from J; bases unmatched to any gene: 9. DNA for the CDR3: TGCGCCAGCAGCCAAGTTCAGGGGGTCGACCACTACGAGCAGTACTTC. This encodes CASSQVQGVDHYEQYF.

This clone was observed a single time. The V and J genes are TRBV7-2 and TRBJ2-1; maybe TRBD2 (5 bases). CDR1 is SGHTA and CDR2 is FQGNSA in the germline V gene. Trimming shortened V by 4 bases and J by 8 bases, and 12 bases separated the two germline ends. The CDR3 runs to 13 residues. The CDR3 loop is CASSSSSWHEQFF. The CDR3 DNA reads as TGTGCCAGCAGCTCTTCTAGCTGGCATGAGCAGTTCTTC.

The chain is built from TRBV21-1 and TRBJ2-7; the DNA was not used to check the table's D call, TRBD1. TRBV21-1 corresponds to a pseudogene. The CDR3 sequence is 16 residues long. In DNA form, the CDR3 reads TGTGCCAGCAGCACGGACAGGCGCCCTAGCTCCTACGAGCAGTACTTC. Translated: CASSTDRRPSSYEQYF.

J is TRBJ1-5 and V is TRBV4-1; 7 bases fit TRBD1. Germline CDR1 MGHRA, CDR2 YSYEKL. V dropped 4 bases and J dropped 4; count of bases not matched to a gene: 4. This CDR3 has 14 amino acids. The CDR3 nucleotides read TGCGCCAGCAGCCTAGGGGGCGGTAATCAGCCCCAGCATTTT. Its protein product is CASSLGGGNQPQHF.

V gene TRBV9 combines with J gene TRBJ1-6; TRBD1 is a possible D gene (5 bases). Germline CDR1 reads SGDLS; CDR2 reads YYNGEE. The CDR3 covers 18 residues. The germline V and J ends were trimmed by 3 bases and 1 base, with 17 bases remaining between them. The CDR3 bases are TGTGCCAGCAGCGAGGAGGGGTTGTATGGGTCCTATAATTCACCCCTCCACTTT. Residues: CASSEEGLYGSYNSPLHF.

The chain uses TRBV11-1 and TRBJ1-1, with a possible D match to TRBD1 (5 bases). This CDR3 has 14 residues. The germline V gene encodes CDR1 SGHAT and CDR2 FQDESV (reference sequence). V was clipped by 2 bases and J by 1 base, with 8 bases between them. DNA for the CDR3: TGTGCCAGCAGCTTAAGGCAGGGGAACACTGAAGCTTTCTTT. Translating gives CASSLRQGNTEAFF. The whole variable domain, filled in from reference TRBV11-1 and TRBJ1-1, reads EAEVAQSPRYKITEKSQAVAFWCDPISGHATLYWYRQILGQGPELLVQFQDESVVDDSQLPKDRFSAERLKGVDSTLKIQPAELGDSAMYLCASSLRQGNTEAFFGQGTRLTVV.

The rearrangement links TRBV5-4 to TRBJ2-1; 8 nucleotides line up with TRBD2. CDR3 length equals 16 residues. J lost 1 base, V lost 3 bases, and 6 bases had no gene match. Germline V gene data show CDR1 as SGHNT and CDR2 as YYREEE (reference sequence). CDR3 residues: CASSWSGGYSYNEQFF. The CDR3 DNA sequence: TGTGCCAGCAGCTGGAGCGGGGGCTATTCCTACAATGAGCAGTTCTTC.

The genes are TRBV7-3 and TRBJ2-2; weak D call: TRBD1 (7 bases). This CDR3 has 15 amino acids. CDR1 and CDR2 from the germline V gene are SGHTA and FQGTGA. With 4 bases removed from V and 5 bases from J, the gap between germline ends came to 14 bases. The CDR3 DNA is TGTGCCAGCAGCTCTCGACAGGGAGGTACCGGGGAGCTGTTTTTT. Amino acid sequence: CASSSRQGGTGELFF.

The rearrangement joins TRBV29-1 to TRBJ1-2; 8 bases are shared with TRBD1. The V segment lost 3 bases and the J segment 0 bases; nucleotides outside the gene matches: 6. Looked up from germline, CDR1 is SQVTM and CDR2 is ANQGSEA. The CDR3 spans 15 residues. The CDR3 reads CSVDGTGGTNYGYTF. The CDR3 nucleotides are TGCAGCGTTGATGGGACAGGCGGAACTAACTATGGCTACACCTTC.

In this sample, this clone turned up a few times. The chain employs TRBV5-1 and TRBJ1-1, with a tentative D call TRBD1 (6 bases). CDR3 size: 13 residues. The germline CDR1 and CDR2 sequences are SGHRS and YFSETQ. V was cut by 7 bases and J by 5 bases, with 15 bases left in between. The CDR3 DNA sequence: TGCGCCAGCCGGGGGGCCCCTTGGACTGAAGCTTTCTTT. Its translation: CASRGAPWTEAFF.

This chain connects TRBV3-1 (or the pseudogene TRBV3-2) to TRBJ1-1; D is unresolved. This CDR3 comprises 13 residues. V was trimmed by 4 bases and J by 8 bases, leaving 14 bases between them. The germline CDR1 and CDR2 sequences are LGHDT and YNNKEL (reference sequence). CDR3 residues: CASSPVRGREAFF. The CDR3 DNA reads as TGTGCCAGCAGCCCAGTACGGGGAAGGGAAGCTTTCTTT.

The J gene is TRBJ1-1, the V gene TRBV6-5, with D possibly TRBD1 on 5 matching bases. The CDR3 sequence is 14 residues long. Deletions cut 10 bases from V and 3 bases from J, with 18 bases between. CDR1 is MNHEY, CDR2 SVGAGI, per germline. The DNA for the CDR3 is TGTGCCACCTCTGAGGTTGACAGCTACACTGAAGCTTTCTTT. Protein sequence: CATSEVDSYTEAFF.

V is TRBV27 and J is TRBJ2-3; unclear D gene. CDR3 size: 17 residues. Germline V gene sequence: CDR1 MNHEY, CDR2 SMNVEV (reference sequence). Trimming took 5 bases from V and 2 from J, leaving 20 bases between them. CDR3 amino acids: CASSPFAISPTTDTQYF. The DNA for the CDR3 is TGTGCCAGCAGTCCTTTCGCGATTAGCCCCACCACAGATACGCAGTATTTT.

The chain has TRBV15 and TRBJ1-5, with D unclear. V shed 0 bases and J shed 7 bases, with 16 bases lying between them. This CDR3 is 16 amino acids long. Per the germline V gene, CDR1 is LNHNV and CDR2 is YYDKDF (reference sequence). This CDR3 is CATSRDASGVRQPQHF. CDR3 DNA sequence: TGTGCCACCAGCAGAGATGCGAGCGGGGTTCGCCAGCCCCAGCATTTT.

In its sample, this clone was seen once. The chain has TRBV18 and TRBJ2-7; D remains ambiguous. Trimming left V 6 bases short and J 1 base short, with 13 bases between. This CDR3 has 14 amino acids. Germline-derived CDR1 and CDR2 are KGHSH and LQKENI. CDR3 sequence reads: CASSESRISYEQYF. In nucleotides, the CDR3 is TGTGCCAGCTCCGAAAGCAGGATATCCTACGAGCAGTACTTC. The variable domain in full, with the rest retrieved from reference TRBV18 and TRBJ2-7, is NAGVMQNPRHLVRRRGQEARLRCSPMKGHSHVYWYRQLPEEGLKFMVYLQKENIIDESGMPKERFSAEFPKEGPSILRIQQVVRGDSAAYFCASSESRISYEQYFGPGTRLTVT.

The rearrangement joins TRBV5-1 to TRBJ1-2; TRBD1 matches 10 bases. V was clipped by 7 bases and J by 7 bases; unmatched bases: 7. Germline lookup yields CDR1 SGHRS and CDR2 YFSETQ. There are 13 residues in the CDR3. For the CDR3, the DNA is TGCGCCAGCGGGGGACAGGGGTGGTCTGGCTACACCTTC. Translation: CASGGQGWSGYTF.

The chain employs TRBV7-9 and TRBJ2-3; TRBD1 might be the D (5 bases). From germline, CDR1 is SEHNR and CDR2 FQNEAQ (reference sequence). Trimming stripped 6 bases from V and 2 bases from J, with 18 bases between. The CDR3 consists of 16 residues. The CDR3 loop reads CASSIDWGTLTDTQYF. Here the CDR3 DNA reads TGTGCCAGCAGTATCGACTGGGGCACTCTCACAGATACGCAGTATTTT.

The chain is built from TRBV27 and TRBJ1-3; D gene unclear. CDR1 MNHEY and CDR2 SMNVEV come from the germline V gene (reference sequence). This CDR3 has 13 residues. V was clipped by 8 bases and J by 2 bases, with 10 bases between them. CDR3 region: CASVGLTGNTIYF. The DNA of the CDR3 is TGTGCCAGCGTAGGACTTACTGGAAACACCATATATTTT.

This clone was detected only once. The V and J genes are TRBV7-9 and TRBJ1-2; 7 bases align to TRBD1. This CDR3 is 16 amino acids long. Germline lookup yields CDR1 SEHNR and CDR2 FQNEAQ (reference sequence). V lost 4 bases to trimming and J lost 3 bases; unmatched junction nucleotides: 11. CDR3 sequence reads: CASSSTDRQGDYGYTF. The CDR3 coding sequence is TGTGCCAGCAGCTCAACAGACAGACAGGGAGACTATGGCTACACCTTC.

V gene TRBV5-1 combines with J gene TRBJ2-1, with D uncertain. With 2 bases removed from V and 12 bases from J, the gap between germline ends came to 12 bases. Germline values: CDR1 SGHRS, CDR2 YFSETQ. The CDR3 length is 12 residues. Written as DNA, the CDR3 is TGCGCCAGCAGCTTCGATCAGTCCGTGCAGTTCTTC. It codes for CASSFDQSVQFF. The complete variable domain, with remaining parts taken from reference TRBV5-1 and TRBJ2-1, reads KAGVTQTPRYLIKTRGQQVTLSCSPISGHRSVSWYQQTPGQGLQFLFEYFSETQRNKGNFPGRFSGRQFSNSRSEMNVSTLELGDSALYLCASSFDQSVQFFGPGTRLTVL.

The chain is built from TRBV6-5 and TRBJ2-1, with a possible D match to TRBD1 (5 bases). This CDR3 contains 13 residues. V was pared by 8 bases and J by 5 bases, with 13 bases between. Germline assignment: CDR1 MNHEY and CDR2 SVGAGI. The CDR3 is CASSLTGDNEQFF. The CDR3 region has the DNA TGTGCCAGCTCCCTAACAGGAGACAATGAGCAGTTCTTC.

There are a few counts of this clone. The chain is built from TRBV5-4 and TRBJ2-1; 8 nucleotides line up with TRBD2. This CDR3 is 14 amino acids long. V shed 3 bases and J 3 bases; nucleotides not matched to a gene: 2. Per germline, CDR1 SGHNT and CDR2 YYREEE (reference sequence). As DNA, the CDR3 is TGTGCCAGCAGCTCGGGGACTAGCTACAATGAGCAGTTCTTC. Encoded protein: CASSSGTSYNEQFF.

The CDR3 DNA reads TGTGCCAGCAGCCAAGATATGGGAGGTAGGGGCTCTGGAAACACCATATATTTT. This codes for CASSQDMGGRGSGNTIYF. V gene TRBV3-1 (or the pseudogene TRBV3-2) combines with J gene TRBJ1-3; D is perhaps TRBD1 (5 bases). Germline V CDR1 and CDR2: LGHDT, YNNKEL (reference sequence). CDR3 length: 18 amino acids. V gave up 0 bases and J gave up 0 bases, with 15 bases separating them.

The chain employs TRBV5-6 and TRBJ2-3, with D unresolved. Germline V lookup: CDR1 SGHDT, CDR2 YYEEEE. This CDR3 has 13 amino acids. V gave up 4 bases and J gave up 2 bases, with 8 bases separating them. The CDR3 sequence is CASSTYHTDTQYF. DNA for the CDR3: TGTGCCAGCAGCACCTACCACACAGATACGCAGTATTTT.

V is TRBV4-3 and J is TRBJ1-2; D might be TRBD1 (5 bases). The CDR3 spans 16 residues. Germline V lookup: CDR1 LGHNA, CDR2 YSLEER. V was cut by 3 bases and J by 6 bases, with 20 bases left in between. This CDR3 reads CASSHAPGGSRDGYTF. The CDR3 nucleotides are TGCGCCAGCAGCCACGCTCCCGGGGGGTCGAGGGATGGCTACACCTTC.